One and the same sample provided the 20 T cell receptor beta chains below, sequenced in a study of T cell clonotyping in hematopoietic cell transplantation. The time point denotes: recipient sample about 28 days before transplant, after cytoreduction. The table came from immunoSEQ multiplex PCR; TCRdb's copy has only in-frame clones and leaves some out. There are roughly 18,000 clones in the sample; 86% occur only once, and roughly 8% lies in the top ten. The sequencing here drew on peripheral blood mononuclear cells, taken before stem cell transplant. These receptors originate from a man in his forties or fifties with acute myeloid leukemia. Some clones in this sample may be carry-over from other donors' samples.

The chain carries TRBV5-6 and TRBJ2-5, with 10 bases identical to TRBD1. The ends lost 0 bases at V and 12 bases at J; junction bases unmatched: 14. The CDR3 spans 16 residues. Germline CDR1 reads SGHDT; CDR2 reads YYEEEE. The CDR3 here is CASSLGDRGKRPREYF. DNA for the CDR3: TGTGCCAGCAGCTTGGGGGACAGGGGCAAGAGACCCAGGGAGTACTTC.

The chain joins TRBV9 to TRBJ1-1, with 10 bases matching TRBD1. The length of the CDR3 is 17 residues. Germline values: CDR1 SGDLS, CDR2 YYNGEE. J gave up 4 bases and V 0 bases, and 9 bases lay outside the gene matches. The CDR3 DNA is TGTGCCAGCAGCGTAGGGACCGGGACAGGGGTCGGCACTGAAGCTTTCTTT. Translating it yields CASSVGTGTGVGTEAFF.

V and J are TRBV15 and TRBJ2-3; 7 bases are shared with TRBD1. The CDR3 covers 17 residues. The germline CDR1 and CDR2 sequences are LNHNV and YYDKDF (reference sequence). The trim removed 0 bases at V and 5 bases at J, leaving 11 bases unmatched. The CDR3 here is CATSRDPGGRGRDTQYF. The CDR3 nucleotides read TGTGCCACCAGCAGAGATCCCGGAGGCAGGGGGAGAGATACGCAGTATTTT.

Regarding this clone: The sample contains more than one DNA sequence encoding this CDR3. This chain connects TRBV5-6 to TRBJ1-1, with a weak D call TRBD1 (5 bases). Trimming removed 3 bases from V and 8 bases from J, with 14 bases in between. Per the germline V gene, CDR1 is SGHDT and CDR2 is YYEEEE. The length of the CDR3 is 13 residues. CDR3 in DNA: TGTGCCAGCAGCTGGGGCTTTAGCACCGAAGCTTTCTTT. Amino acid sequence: CASSWGFSTEAFF.

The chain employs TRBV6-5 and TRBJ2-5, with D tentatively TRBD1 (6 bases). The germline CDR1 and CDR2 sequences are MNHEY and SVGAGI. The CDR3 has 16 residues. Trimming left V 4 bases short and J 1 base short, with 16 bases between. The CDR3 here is CASSFRLGGSQETQYF. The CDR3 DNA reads TGTGCCAGCAGTTTCCGTCTAGGGGGTTCCCAAGAGACCCAGTACTTC.

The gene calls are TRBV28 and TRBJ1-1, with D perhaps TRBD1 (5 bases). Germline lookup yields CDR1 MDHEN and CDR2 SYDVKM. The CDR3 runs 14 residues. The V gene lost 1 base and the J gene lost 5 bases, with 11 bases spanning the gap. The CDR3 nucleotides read TGTGCCAGCAGTTTATTCGGGGGTGGGACTGAAGCTTTCTTT. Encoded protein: CASSLFGGGTEAFF.

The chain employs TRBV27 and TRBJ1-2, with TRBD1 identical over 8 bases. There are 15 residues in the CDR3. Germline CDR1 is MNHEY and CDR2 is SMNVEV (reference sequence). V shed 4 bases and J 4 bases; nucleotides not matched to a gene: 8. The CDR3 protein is CASSSTRGRAYGYTF. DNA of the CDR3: TGTGCCAGCAGTTCCACCAGGGGGCGCGCCTATGGCTACACCTTC.

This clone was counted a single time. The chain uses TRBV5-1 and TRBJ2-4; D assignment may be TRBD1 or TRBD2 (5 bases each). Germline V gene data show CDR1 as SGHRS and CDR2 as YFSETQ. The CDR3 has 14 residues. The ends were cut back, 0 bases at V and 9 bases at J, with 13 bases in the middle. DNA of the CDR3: TGCGCCAGCAGCTTGGTGGGGGTCAGTAGCATTCAGTACTTC. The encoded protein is CASSLVGVSSIQYF.

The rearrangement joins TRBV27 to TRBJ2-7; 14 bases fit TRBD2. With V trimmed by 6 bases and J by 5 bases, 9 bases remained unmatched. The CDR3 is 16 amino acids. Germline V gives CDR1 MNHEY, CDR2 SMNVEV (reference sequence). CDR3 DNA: TGTGCCAGCAGGATAATTGGGACTAGCGGGGGAGACGAGCAGTACTTC. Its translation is CASRIIGTSGGDEQYF.

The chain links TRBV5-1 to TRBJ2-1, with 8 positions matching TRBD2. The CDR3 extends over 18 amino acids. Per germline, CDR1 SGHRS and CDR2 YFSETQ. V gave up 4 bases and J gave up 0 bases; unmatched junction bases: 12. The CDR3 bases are TGCGCCAGCAGCCCTCATCCGACGGGGGGGAGCTCCTACAATGAGCAGTTCTTC. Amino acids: CASSPHPTGGSSYNEQFF.

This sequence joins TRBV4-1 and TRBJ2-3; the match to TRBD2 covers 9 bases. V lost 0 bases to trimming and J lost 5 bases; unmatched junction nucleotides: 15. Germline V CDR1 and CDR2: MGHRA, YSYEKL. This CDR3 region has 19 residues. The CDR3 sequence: CASSQDPFAGGPIEDTQYF. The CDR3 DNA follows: TGCGCCAGCAGCCAAGATCCGTTTGCGGGGGGGCCTATCGAAGATACGCAGTATTTT.

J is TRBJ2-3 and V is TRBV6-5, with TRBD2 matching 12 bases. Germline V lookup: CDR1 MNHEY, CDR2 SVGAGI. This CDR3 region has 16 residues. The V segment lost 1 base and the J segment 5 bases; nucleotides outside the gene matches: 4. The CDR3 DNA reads TGTGCCAGCAGTTACTTTCCTAGCGGGGGGGTAGATACGCAGTATTTT. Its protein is CASSYFPSGGVDTQYF.

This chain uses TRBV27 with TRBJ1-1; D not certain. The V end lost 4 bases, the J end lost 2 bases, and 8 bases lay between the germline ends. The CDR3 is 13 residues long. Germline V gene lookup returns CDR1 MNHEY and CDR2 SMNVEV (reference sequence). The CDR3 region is CASSSQINTEAFF. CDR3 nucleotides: TGTGCCAGCAGTTCGCAGATTAACACTGAAGCTTTCTTT.

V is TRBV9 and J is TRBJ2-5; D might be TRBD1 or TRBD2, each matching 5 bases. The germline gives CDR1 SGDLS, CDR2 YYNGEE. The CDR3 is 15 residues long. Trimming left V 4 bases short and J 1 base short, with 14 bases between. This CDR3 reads CASSPGTDFQETQYF. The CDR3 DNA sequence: TGTGCCAGCAGCCCCGGGACGGACTTCCAAGAGACCCAGTACTTC.

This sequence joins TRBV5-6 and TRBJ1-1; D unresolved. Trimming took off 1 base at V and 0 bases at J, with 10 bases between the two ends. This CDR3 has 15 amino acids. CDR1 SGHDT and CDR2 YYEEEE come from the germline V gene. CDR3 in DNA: TGTGCCAGCAGCTTGTATGCCGGCATGAACACTGAAGCTTTCTTT. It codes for CASSLYAGMNTEAFF. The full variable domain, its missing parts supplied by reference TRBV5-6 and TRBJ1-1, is DAGVTQSPTHLIKTRGQQVTLRCSPKSGHDTVSWYQQALGQGPQFIFQYYEEEERQRGNFPDRFSGHQFPNYSSELNVNALLLGDSALYLCASSLYAGMNTEAFFGQGTRLTVV.

The CDR3 DNA reads as TGTGCCTGGAGTGTACAAGGGGATACGCAGTATTTT. It yields the protein CAWSVQGDTQYF. The chain recombines TRBV30 with TRBJ2-3; D gene unclear. CDR3 size: 12 residues. Trimming took off 0 bases at V and 6 bases at J, with 7 bases between the two ends. Germline assignment: CDR1 GTSNPN and CDR2 SVGIG (reference sequence). Full variable domain (rest looked up from reference TRBV30 and TRBJ2-3): SQTIHQWPATLVQPVGSPLSLECTVEGTSNPNLYWYRQAAGRGLQLLFYSVGIGQISSEVPQNLSASRPQDRQFILSSKKLLLSDSGFYLCAWSVQGDTQYFGPGTRLTVL.

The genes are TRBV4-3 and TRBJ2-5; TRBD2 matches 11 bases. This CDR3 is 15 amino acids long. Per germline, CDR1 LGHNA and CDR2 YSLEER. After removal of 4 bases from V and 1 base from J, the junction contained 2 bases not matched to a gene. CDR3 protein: CASSLGTSGQETQYF. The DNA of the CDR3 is TGCGCCAGCAGCCTAGGGACTAGCGGCCAAGAGACCCAGTACTTC.

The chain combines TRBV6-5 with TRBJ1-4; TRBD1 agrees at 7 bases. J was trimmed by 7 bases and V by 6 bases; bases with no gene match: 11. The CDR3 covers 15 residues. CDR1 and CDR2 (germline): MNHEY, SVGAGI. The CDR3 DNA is TGTGCCAGCAGACTCCACGGACAGGTGTCTGAAAAACTGTTTTTT. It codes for CASRLHGQVSEKLFF.

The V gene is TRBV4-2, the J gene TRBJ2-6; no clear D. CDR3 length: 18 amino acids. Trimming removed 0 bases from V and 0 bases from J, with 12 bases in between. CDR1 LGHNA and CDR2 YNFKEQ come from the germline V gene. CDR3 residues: CASSQDPTAFSGANVLTF. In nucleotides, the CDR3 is TGTGCCAGCAGCCAAGATCCAACGGCGTTCTCTGGGGCCAACGTCCTGACTTTC.

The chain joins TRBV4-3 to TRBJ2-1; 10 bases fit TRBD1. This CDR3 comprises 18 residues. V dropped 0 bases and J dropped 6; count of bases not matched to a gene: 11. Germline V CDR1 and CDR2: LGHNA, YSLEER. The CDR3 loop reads CASSQESWGTGDGNEQFF. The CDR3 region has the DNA TGCGCCAGCAGCCAAGAATCCTGGGGGACAGGGGACGGCAATGAGCAGTTCTTC.